This entry lists 6 T cell receptor beta chains sequenced from one sample in a study of response to subunit inactivated influenza vaccine (dated by TCRdb to about 2018). Libraries were constructed by RT-PCR. Sequencing used an Illumina HiSeq 2500. The raw public data were reprocessed by TCRdb itself: fastp quality trimming at Q25, MiXCR clonotype calling, in-frame beta chains only. Every entry covers one CDR3 protein and lists the most common genes and DNA from its rows. This sample comprises 400,000 to 650,000 distinct CDR3 sequences, under 8.5% of them detected only once. Less than 15% of the sample lies in the top ten. Specimen: PBMCs from blood, collected less than 30 months after vaccination. The receptors originated from a man aged 45 to 70 who received an inactivated influenza vaccine. Donor details come from another sample of the same person, matched by shared clones.

The V gene is TRBV20-1, the J gene TRBJ1-6; TRBD1 is a possible D gene (5 bases). CDR1 and CDR2 (germline): DFQATT, SNEGSKA (reference sequence). Trimming took off 3 bases at V and 6 bases at J, with 15 bases between the two ends. This CDR3 region has 15 residues. The CDR3 loop is CSASPLLGGNSPLHF. DNA for the CDR3: TGCAGTGCTAGTCCCCTCCTTGGGGGTAATTCACCCCTCCACTTT.

This clonotype occurred a few times. This rearrangement joins TRBV7-2 to TRBJ2-4; D gene uncertain. This CDR3 has 12 residues. CDR1 is SGHTA, CDR2 FQGNSA, per germline. The ends were cut back, 4 bases at V and 8 bases at J, with 9 bases in the middle. CDR3 sequence (DNA): TGTGCCAGCAGCTCCGTTAGGGACATTCAGTACTTC. This codes for CASSSVRDIQYF.

As to this clonotype: A junction end diverges from the germline sequence, so it may reflect a read error. The V and J genes are TRBV20-1 and TRBJ1-2; D is perhaps TRBD1 (5 bases). The CDR3 contains 9 residues. From germline, CDR1 is DFQATT and CDR2 SNEGSKA (reference sequence). CDR3 sequence reads: CSATPGLVF. CDR3 bases: TGCAGTGCAACACCGGGACTCGTTTTC.

This clonotype was counted at least ten times. The chain has TRBV11-2 and TRBJ2-1; the D call may be TRBD1 or TRBD2 (5 bases each). Trimming cost V 1 base and J 7 bases, with 8 bases left between them. CDR1 is SGHAT and CDR2 is FQNNGV in the germline V gene. This CDR3 contains 13 residues. The CDR3 sequence is CASSLGDRNEQFF. The CDR3 nucleotides read TGTGCCAGCAGCTTAGGGGACCGGAATGAGCAGTTCTTC.

This chain connects TRBV10-3 to TRBJ2-3; D possibly corresponds to TRBD1 (7 bases). The CDR3 covers 15 residues. V lost 10 bases, J lost 2 bases, and 19 bases lay in between. CDR1 ENHRY and CDR2 SYGVKD come from the germline V gene. The CDR3 nucleotides read TGTGCCACCAGGGGGGCGTCCCCGAACACAGATACGCAGTATTTT. Its protein product is CATRGASPNTDTQYF.

There are many counts of this clonotype. This rearrangement joins TRBV5-1 to TRBJ1-2, with 7 bases matching TRBD1. The germline gives CDR1 SGHRS, CDR2 YFSETQ. Unmatched junction bases numbered 5, after V lost 2 bases and J lost 7 bases. This CDR3 spans 13 amino acids. CDR3 DNA: TGCGCCAGCAGCTTCGAGGGGGCATTTGGCTACACCTTC. Protein product: CASSFEGAFGYTF.